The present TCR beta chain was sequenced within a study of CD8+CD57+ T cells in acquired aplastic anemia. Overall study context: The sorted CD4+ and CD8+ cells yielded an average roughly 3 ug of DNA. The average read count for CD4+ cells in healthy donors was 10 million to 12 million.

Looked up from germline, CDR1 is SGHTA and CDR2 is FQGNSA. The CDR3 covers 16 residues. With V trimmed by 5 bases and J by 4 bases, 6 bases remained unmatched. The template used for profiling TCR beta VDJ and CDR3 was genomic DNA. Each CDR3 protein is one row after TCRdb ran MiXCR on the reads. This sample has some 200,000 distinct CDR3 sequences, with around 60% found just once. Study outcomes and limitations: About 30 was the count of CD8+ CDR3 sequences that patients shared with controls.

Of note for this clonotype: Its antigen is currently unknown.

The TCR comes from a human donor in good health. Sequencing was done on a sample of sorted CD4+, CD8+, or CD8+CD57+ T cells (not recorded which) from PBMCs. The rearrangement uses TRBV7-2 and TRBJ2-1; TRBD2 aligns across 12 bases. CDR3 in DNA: TGTGCCAGCAGCCCGACGGGGACTAGCGGGTACAATGAGCAGTTCTTC. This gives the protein CASSPTGTSGYNEQFF.